These 2 T cell receptor beta chains originate from one sample sequenced in a study of T cell responses to AZD1222 COVID-19 vaccine (dated by TCRdb to about 2021). Libraries were prepared through the immunoSEQ multiplex PCR assay. TCRdb's version of the immuneACCESS table is confined to in-frame rearrangements and falls short of the full clone set. An unresolved V gene accounts for under half of the shortfall where checked; the remainder is of unknown origin. The sample table lists 200,000 or so clones, about 94% of them with a count of one. The ten top clones hold 1% of the sample. What the time point label conveys for this sample: about 28 days (+/-7) after the second vaccine dose. The material sequenced was peripheral blood, taken 28 days after the second AZD1222 dose. These receptors all come from an adult who received the AZD1222 COVID-19 vaccine.

The chain is built from TRBV21-1 and TRBJ2-2. TRBV21-1 is shown as a pseudogene. This CDR3 has 16 amino acids. CDR3 in amino acids: CASSKKIGRNTGELFF. Here the CDR3 DNA reads TGTGCCAGCAGCAAAAAGATTGGACGAAACACCGGGGAGCTGTTTTTT.

The chain links TRBV6-2 or TRBV6-3 to TRBJ1-1; D gene ambiguous. V dropped 2 bases and J dropped 0 bases, with 4 bases sitting between them. CDR3 length equals 13 residues. The germline gives CDR1 MNHEY, CDR2 SVGEGT. The CDR3 DNA reads TGTGCCAGCAGTTACAGAGTGAACACTGAAGCTTTCTTT. This sequence encodes CASSYRVNTEAFF.